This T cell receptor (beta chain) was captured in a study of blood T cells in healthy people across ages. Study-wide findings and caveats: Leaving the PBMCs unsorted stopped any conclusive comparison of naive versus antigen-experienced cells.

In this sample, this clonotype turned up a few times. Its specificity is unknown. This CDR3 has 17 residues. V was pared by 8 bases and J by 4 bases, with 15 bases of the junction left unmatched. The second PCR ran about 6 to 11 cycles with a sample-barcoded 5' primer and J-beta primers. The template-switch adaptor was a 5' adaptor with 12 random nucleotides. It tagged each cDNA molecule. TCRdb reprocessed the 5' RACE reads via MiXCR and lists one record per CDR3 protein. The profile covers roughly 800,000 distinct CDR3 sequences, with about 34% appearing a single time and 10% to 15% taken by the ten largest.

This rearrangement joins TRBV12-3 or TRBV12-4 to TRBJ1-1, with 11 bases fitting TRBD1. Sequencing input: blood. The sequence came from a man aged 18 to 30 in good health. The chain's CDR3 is CASHSRGQGVRVTEAFF. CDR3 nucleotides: TGTGCCAGCCATTCTAGGGGACAGGGGGTCCGGGTCACTGAAGCTTTCTTT.